Each of the 26 T cell receptor beta chains below was sequenced from the same sample in a study of T cell responses to AZD1222 COVID-19 vaccine. Only in-frame clones appear in the TCRdb table, and some are missing; sequencing was by immunoSEQ multiplex PCR. Counted here are 99,000 or so clones, around nine tenths occurring once; the ten biggest clones make up around 20%. The sequences come from peripheral blood, collected on day 0 of AZD1222 vaccination. The source is an adult in good health.

This clone has just one count. The rearrangement joins TRBV6-5 to TRBJ1-2, with 8 bases lining up with TRBD1. CDR3 size: 13 residues. Germline V gives CDR1 MNHEY, CDR2 SVGAGI. With V trimmed by 6 bases and J by 7 bases, 7 bases remained unmatched. The CDR3 spells CASRDRGWSGYTF. CDR3 DNA: TGTGCCAGCAGAGACAGGGGATGGAGTGGCTACACCTTC.

V and J are TRBV7-2 and TRBJ2-1, with 8 bases lining up with TRBD1. V dropped 7 bases and J dropped 3; count of bases not matched to a gene: 8. The CDR3 is 15 amino acids. The germline CDR1 and CDR2 sequences are SGHTA and FQGNSA. CDR3 amino acids: CASKPGQGYYNEQFF. CDR3 DNA sequence: TGTGCCAGCAAGCCCGGACAGGGCTACTACAATGAGCAGTTCTTC. Full variable domain (rest looked up from reference TRBV7-2 and TRBJ2-1): GAGVSQSPSNKVTEKGKDVELRCDPISGHTALYWYRQSLGQGLEFLIYFQGNSAPDKSGLPSDRFSAERTGGSVSTLTIQRTQQEDSAVYLCASKPGQGYYNEQFFGPGTRLTVL.

The chain employs TRBV4-1 and TRBJ2-1; a weak D match, TRBD2 (7 bases). V was trimmed by 5 bases and J by 5 bases, leaving 16 bases between them. This CDR3 is 15 amino acids long. Per the germline V gene, CDR1 is MGHRA and CDR2 is YSYEKL. The CDR3 spells CASSARGGLNNEQFF. DNA of the CDR3: TGCGCCAGCAGCGCAAGGGGGGGGCTAAACAATGAGCAGTTCTTC.

The chain employs TRBV4-1 and TRBJ2-5; TRBD1 matches 7 bases. In germline, CDR1 is MGHRA, CDR2 YSYEKL. The CDR3 runs 12 residues. V shed 4 bases and J 4 bases; nucleotides not matched to a gene: 0. DNA for the CDR3: TGCGCCAGCAGCCGGGACAGAGAGACCCAGTACTTC. Translated, it gives CASSRDRETQYF.

This rearrangement joins TRBV3-1 (or the pseudogene TRBV3-2) to TRBJ2-3; D perhaps matches TRBD1 (5 bases). Germline lookup yields CDR1 LGHDT and CDR2 YNNKEL (reference sequence). This CDR3 region has 17 residues. V gave up 1 base and J gave up 2 bases, with 16 bases separating them. The CDR3 is CASSQVVQWGFTDTQYF. The CDR3 coding sequence is TGTGCCAGCAGCCAAGTTGTTCAGTGGGGCTTCACAGATACGCAGTATTTT.

The chain combines TRBV6-5 with TRBJ2-7; D may be TRBD1 or TRBD2 (5 bases each). CDR3 size: 15 residues. From germline, CDR1 is MNHEY and CDR2 SVGAGI. V was trimmed by 6 bases and J by 0 bases, leaving 15 bases between them. The CDR3 reads CASRHGTSSSYEQYF. CDR3 DNA sequence: TGTGCCAGCAGGCACGGGACCTCGAGCTCCTACGAGCAGTACTTC.

The chain joins TRBV9 to TRBJ2-5, with D unresolved. The V end was cut by 6 bases, the J end by 0 bases, with 15 bases between. This CDR3 is 15 amino acids long. Germline V lookup: CDR1 SGDLS, CDR2 YYNGEE. Here the CDR3 reads CASTTRSGHQETQYF. The CDR3 DNA follows: TGTGCCAGCACAACCCGTTCCGGCCACCAAGAGACCCAGTACTTC.

This clone has a handful of counts. V usage is TRBV5-1 and J usage is TRBJ1-5; D unclear. V lost 5 bases and J lost 5, with 14 bases in between. Germline V gene lookup returns CDR1 SGHRS and CDR2 YFSETQ. The CDR3 contains 14 residues. CDR3 in amino acids: CASSPQSGDQPQHF. As DNA, the CDR3 is TGCGCCAGCAGTCCACAGTCTGGGGATCAGCCCCAGCATTTT.

This clone was detected only once. This CDR3 is CASSILGTAYNEQFF. CDR3 nucleotide sequence: TGTGCCAGCAGCATTCTGGGTACGGCCTACAATGAGCAGTTCTTC. V gene TRBV6-5 combines with J gene TRBJ2-1; D is uncertain. CDR1 and CDR2 (germline): MNHEY, SVGAGI. Trimming removed 6 bases at V and 2 bases at J, with 14 bases between. The CDR3 consists of 15 residues.

V gene TRBV7-2 combines with J gene TRBJ1-3; D not resolved. Trimming pared 3 bases from V and 0 bases from J, leaving 3 bases between. Germline CDR1 and CDR2: SGHTA and FQGNSA. The CDR3 is 13 residues long. For the CDR3, the DNA is TGTGCCAGCAGCTTTACCTCTGGAAACACCATATATTTT. Its translation: CASSFTSGNTIYF.

The chain joins TRBV28 to TRBJ2-7; TRBD1 agrees at 11 bases. In germline, CDR1 is MDHEN, CDR2 SYDVKM. With V trimmed by 8 bases and J by 6 bases, 12 bases remained unmatched. CDR3 length: 15 residues. In nucleotides, the CDR3 is TGTGCCAGCTCCACTGCGGGGACAGGGGGAGTCGAGCAGTACTTC. Encoded protein: CASSTAGTGGVEQYF.

V usage is TRBV3-1 (or the pseudogene TRBV3-2) and J usage is TRBJ1-1; D possibly corresponds to TRBD1 (5 bases). Germline loops: CDR1 LGHDT, CDR2 YNNKEL (reference sequence). The CDR3 is 13 amino acids. The ends were cut back, 5 bases at V and 2 bases at J, with 9 bases in the middle. As DNA, the CDR3 is TGTGCCAGCAGCGGGGCGAGAAACACTGAAGCTTTCTTT. This encodes CASSGARNTEAFF.

The CDR3 DNA follows: TGTGCCAGCAGCGTAGAGACAGGGGGCCACGAGCAGTACTTC. Its translation: CASSVETGGHEQYF. This chain links TRBV9 with TRBJ2-7; 10 nucleotides line up with TRBD1. The germline V gene has CDR1 SGDLS and CDR2 YYNGEE. V shed 0 bases and J 5 bases; nucleotides not matched to a gene: 2. The CDR3 runs 14 residues.

V gene TRBV6-1 combines with J gene TRBJ2-6, with D unclear. The CDR3 has 15 residues. Germline V CDR1 and CDR2: MNHNS, SASEGT. Trimming stripped 3 bases from V and 1 base from J, with 7 bases between. CDR3 sequence reads: CASSDRRSGANVLTF. The CDR3 coding sequence is TGTGCCAGCAGTGACCGGCGTTCTGGGGCCAACGTCCTGACTTTC.

The chain has TRBV13 and TRBJ1-2; 10 bases map to TRBD1. This CDR3 has 15 amino acids. The V segment lost 5 bases and the J segment 3 bases; nucleotides outside the gene matches: 6. Germline values: CDR1 PRHDT, CDR2 FYEKMQ (reference sequence). The CDR3 coding sequence is TGTGCCAGCAGCAACAGACAGGGGGCAGACTATGGCTACACCTTC. Its translation is CASSNRQGADYGYTF.

The chain couples TRBV19 to TRBJ1-1; TRBD1 aligns across 7 bases. The J segment lost 4 bases and the V segment lost 3 bases, leaving 5 bases of the junction unmatched. Per germline, CDR1 LNHDA and CDR2 SQIVND (reference sequence). The CDR3 totals 14 residues. In DNA, the CDR3 is TGTGCCAGTAGTATGGCCCCAGGGGGCACTGAAGCTTTCTTT. This translates into CASSMAPGGTEAFF.

CDR3 coding DNA: TGCGCCAGCAGCTTGAGGGATCAGCCCCAGCATTTT. Amino acids: CASSLRDQPQHF. This chain uses TRBV5-1 with TRBJ1-5; D gene uncertain. Deletions cut 1 base from V and 5 bases from J, with 4 bases between. The CDR3 has 12 amino acids. Germline CDR1 is SGHRS and CDR2 is YFSETQ.

The rearrangement uses TRBV6-5 and TRBJ1-1; possibly TRBD1 for D (6 bases). The V gene lost 0 bases and the J gene lost 4 bases, with 6 bases spanning the gap. The CDR3 loop spans 13 amino acids. Germline lookup yields CDR1 MNHEY and CDR2 SVGAGI. CDR3 sequence: CASSYSGGTEAFF. DNA of the CDR3: TGTGCCAGCAGTTACTCAGGGGGCACTGAAGCTTTCTTT.

This chain joins TRBV13 and TRBJ2-2; 12 bases fit TRBD2. Germline V CDR1 and CDR2: PRHDT, FYEKMQ (reference sequence). The CDR3 runs 19 residues. With 4 bases clipped from V and 3 bases from J, the junction kept 12 bases outside the gene matches. The CDR3 coding sequence is TGTGCCAGCAGCTCCATCCTACTAGCGGGGGGAAGTCACACCGGGGAGCTGTTTTTT. Amino acids: CASSSILLAGGSHTGELFF.

A note on this clone: The junction departs from germline at one end; a sequencing error may be responsible. The chain employs TRBV6-5 and TRBJ1-2; a weak D match, TRBD1 (6 bases). CDR3 length equals 14 residues. Germline CDR1 is MNHEY and CDR2 is SVGAGI. CDR3 sequence (DNA): TGTGCCAGCAGTGACTCTTACAGGGCGCCTGGCTACACCTTC. It encodes CASSDSYRAPGYTF.

In nucleotides, the CDR3 is TGTGCCAGCAGCCCAGGAGGCAGCGGCAATCAGCCCCAGCATTTT. Translation: CASSPGGSGNQPQHF. The chain links TRBV9 to TRBJ1-5; D call uncertain. The CDR3 runs to 15 residues. The V gene lost 4 bases and the J gene lost 2 bases, with 13 bases spanning the gap. Germline CDR1 reads SGDLS; CDR2 reads YYNGEE.

Remarks on this clone: Other DNA sequences of this sample code for an identical CDR3. This chain connects TRBV12-3 or TRBV12-4 to TRBJ1-4; D not certain. The length of the CDR3 is 12 residues. V lost 3 bases and J lost 4, with 3 bases in between. CDR3 nucleotide sequence: TGTGCCAGCAGTTTTGGTAATGAAAAACTGTTTTTT. It yields the protein CASSFGNEKLFF.

The chain has TRBV11-2 and TRBJ2-3, with a possible D match to TRBD2 (7 bases). The CDR3 length is 15 residues. Germline values: CDR1 SGHAT, CDR2 FQNNGV. Trimming cost V 6 bases and J 5 bases, with 18 bases left between them. CDR3 loop: CASRSRRGPGDTQYF. The CDR3 DNA reads as TGTGCCAGCAGAAGTAGGCGGGGGCCGGGAGATACGCAGTATTTT.

The chain joins TRBV19 to TRBJ1-1; TRBD1 agrees at 8 bases. The V segment lost 6 bases and the J segment 5 bases; nucleotides outside the gene matches: 5. The CDR3 contains 13 residues. Germline V gene data show CDR1 as LNHDA and CDR2 as SQIVND (reference sequence). The CDR3 loop reads CASRGQAWTEAFF. The CDR3 DNA is TGTGCCAGTAGGGGACAGGCATGGACTGAAGCTTTCTTT.

This chain connects TRBV20-1 to TRBJ1-2; D is ambiguous. The CDR3 is made up of 14 amino acids. The germline CDR1 and CDR2 sequences are DFQATT and SNEGSKA (reference sequence). V gave up 3 bases and J gave up 1 base, with 12 bases separating them. The CDR3 is CSASTSQFNYGYTF. CDR3 DNA sequence: TGCAGTGCTAGTACCTCCCAGTTTAACTATGGCTACACCTTC.

This clone was picked up a small number of times. This chain joins TRBV19 and TRBJ1-2; D might be TRBD1 (5 bases). V was shortened by 3 bases and J by 10 bases, with 12 bases between the two germline ends. The CDR3 runs to 12 residues. From germline, CDR1 is LNHDA and CDR2 SQIVND (reference sequence). CDR3 nucleotide sequence: TGTGCCAGTAGTATGGTGGGACGCCTCTACACCTTC. This codes for CASSMVGRLYTF. The full variable domain, its missing parts supplied by reference TRBV19 and TRBJ1-2, is DGGITQSPKYLFRKEGQNVTLSCEQNLNHDAMYWYRQDPGQGLRLIYYSQIVNDFQKGDIAEGYSVSREKKESFPLTVTSAQKNPTAFYLCASSMVGRLYTFGSGTRLTVV.